The following is a TCR beta chain sequence with its context. This entry comes from a study of T cells in Graves' hyperthyroidism and ophthalmopathy. The V and J ends lost 9 bases and 5 bases respectively, with 17 bases between them. The CDR3 covers 13 residues. Template material for amplifying TCR beta CDR3 regions consisted of RNA transcripts. First-round RT-PCR targeting the TCR CDR3 was performed with the HTBI primer set. TCRdb ran MiXCR on the multiplex PCR reads and lists one entry per CDR3 protein. The table includes a few hundred thousand distinct CDR3 sequences, about a fifth detected once. The TCR comes from a man aged 18 to 35 with Graves' ophthalmopathy. The sequencing sample was made of blood. This chain connects TRBV12-3 or TRBV12-4 to TRBJ2-7, with D perhaps matching TRBD1 (6 bases). In DNA, the CDR3 is TGTGCCAGTCGGAACAGGGATAGGGACGAGCAGTACTTC. Translation: CASRNRDRDEQYF.